This T cell receptor (beta chain) was captured by sequencing in a study of T cell repertoires and HLA-DP antigens. Study-level background: CD4+ T cells were cocultured with HeLa cells expressing HLA-DP. One stimulator alloantigen differed from self by one groove amino acid; the other by ten.

The primer mix covered 54 TRBV segments and 13 TRBJ segments. The method was immunoSEQ multiplex PCR; TCRdb's version includes in-frame clones alone and lacks a portion of them. The sample lists almost 90,000 clones, 86% occurring once. Untouched CD4+ T cells were bead-isolated at approximately 98% purity. In this sample, this clone turned up a few times. Its specificity is unknown. The sample was CD4+ T cells from PBMCs. This receptor was obtained from a man aged 50-60 years in good health and CMV-seronegative.

CDR3 sequence reads: CASSPRPGGMNTEAFF. CDR3 nucleotide sequence: TGTGCCAGCAGCCCCCGGCCCGGTGGGATGAACACTGAAGCTTTCTTT. The V call is TRBV7-9, the J call TRBJ1-1; no firm D call. There are 16 residues in the CDR3. Germline values: CDR1 SEHNR, CDR2 FQNEAQ (reference sequence). V was clipped by 5 bases and J by 0 bases, with 16 bases between them.